These 2 T cell receptor beta chains were sequenced from one sample in a study of T cell repertoires in cytomegalovirus infection (dated 2019 in TCRdb). The listed sequencing device is Illumina HiSeq 1500. TCRdb reanalyzed the raw reads on its own, using fastp at Q25 for trimming and MiXCR for clone calling, and kept in-frame beta chains. Rows are unified per CDR3 protein, each entry keeping the most common DNA and genes. The sample data list 150,000 or so distinct CDR3 sequences, and 15% to 20% of these were observed just once. 18% of the sample rests with the top ten. The source material was CD8+ T cells from PBMCs. Receptors were obtained from a human donor in good health (CMV status not recorded). Some clones in this sample may be carry-over from other donors' samples.

The chain is built from TRBV6-2 or TRBV6-3 and TRBJ2-1, with 9 bases lining up with TRBD1. The germline V gene encodes CDR1 MNHEY and CDR2 SVGEGT. The junction had 11 bases not matched to a gene; V was cut back by 5 bases and J by 6 bases. The length of the CDR3 is 16 residues. CDR3 loop: CASSTSGDRVGNEQFF. For the CDR3, the DNA is TGTGCCAGCAGTACCTCTGGGGACAGGGTGGGCAATGAGCAGTTCTTC.

This chain uses TRBV7-6 with TRBJ2-1; 10 bases line up with TRBD1. The ends lost 5 bases at V and 4 bases at J; junction bases unmatched: 11. The CDR3 is 17 amino acids. Germline CDR1 is SGHVS and CDR2 is FNYEAQ. The DNA of the CDR3 is TGTGCCAGCAGCGACAGGGGCGGGACAGGGGCGTACAATGAGCAGTTCTTC. It specifies CASSDRGGTGAYNEQFF. The variable domain in full, with the rest retrieved from reference TRBV7-6 and TRBJ2-1, is GAGVSQSPRYKVTKRGQDVALRCDPISGHVSLYWYRQALGQGPEFLTYFNYEAQQDKSGLPNDRFSAERPEGSISTLTIQRTEQRDSAMYRCASSDRGGTGAYNEQFFGPGTRLTVL.